These 17 T cell receptor beta chains were all obtained from the same sample, sequenced in a study of blood T cells in healthy people across ages. Next came a second PCR, run for about 6 to 11 cycles, which used a sample-barcoded 5' primer along with a J-beta primer mix. From the 5' RACE reads, TCRdb called clonotypes with MiXCR, one entry per CDR3 protein. The table shows about a million distinct CDR3 sequences, with roughly half occurring only once. The sample taken for sequencing was blood. These TCRs come from a woman aged 60-75 years in good health.

The V gene is TRBV15, the J gene TRBJ2-3; 12 nucleotides agree with TRBD2. The CDR3 sequence is 16 residues long. V was pared by 3 bases and J by 1 base, with 2 bases of the junction left unmatched. The germline CDR1 and CDR2 sequences are LNHNV and YYDKDF (reference sequence). CDR3 DNA: TGTGCCACCAGCAGCCGACTAGCGGGAGGCACAGATACGCAGTATTTT. It codes for CATSSRLAGGTDTQYF.

CDR3 region: CSASDPSGRTDTQYF. The CDR3 nucleotides read TGCAGTGCCTCAGATCCGAGCGGGAGGACAGATACGCAGTATTTT. This sequence joins TRBV20-1 and TRBJ2-3, with 9 bases fitting TRBD2. Germline V gene sequence: CDR1 DFQATT, CDR2 SNEGSKA (reference sequence). J was trimmed by 3 bases and V by 6 bases; bases with no gene match: 10. This CDR3 region has 15 residues.

This clonotype was picked up a small number of times. The chain has TRBV5-1 and TRBJ1-2; D gene ambiguous. V was shortened by 0 bases and J by 4 bases, with 10 bases between the two germline ends. The germline gives CDR1 SGHRS, CDR2 YFSETQ. The CDR3 totals 14 residues. CDR3 sequence: CASSLGDNSYGYTF. Written as DNA, the CDR3 is TGCGCCAGCAGCTTGGGTGACAACAGCTATGGCTACACCTTC.

The rearrangement links TRBV14 to TRBJ2-2; possibly TRBD1 for D (6 bases). The CDR3 extends over 15 amino acids. Trimming took off 4 bases at V and 3 bases at J, with 12 bases between the two ends. From germline, CDR1 is SGHDN and CDR2 FVKESK. The CDR3, as DNA: TGTGCCAGCAGCCTCCAGGGGACGGACACCGGGGAGCTGTTTTTT. Translation: CASSLQGTDTGELFF.

This chain uses TRBV6-5 with TRBJ2-5; a possible D gene is TRBD1 (5 bases). The ends were cut back, 6 bases at V and 11 bases at J, with 19 bases in the middle. Germline V gene lookup returns CDR1 MNHEY and CDR2 SVGAGI. This CDR3 contains 13 residues. For the CDR3, the DNA is TGTGCCAGCAGACAAACGATCAGGGATGAGCAGTACTTC. Amino acids: CASRQTIRDEQYF.

This clonotype was detected once. This sequence joins TRBV28 and TRBJ2-5; 7 bases are shared with TRBD2. Germline V gives CDR1 MDHEN, CDR2 SYDVKM. This CDR3 is 14 amino acids long. The ends lost 7 bases at V and 4 bases at J; junction bases unmatched: 9. The CDR3, as DNA: TGTGCCAGCACAGCCATCGGGAGGTTAGAGACCCAGTACTTC. This gives the protein CASTAIGRLETQYF. The whole variable domain, remainder taken from reference TRBV28 and TRBJ2-5, is DVKVTQSSRYLVKRTGEKVFLECVQDMDHENMFWYRQDPGLGLRLIYFSYDVKMKEKGDIPEGYSVSREKKERFSLILESASTNQTSMYLCASTAIGRLETQYFGPGTRLLVL.

This clonotype was detected once. The rearrangement links TRBV9 to TRBJ2-7, with 8 nucleotides matching TRBD1. The CDR3 runs to 15 residues. Germline V gene sequence: CDR1 SGDLS, CDR2 YYNGEE. Losses at the gene ends were 0 bases for V and 4 bases for J; bases not matched to a gene: 6. DNA of the CDR3: TGTGCCAGCAGCGTAGGAGGCAGGGGGCAATACGAGCAGTACTTC. It codes for CASSVGGRGQYEQYF. Filled out from reference TRBV9 and TRBJ2-7, the complete variable domain reads DSGVTQTPKHLITATGQRVTLRCSPRSGDLSVYWYQQSLDQGLQFLIQYYNGEERAKGNILERFSAQQFPDLHSELNLSSLELGDSALYFCASSVGGRGQYEQYFGPGTRLTVT.

This clonotype has a count of ten or more. This rearrangement joins TRBV28 to TRBJ2-7; D is ambiguous. Germline values: CDR1 MDHEN, CDR2 SYDVKM. The CDR3 is 12 amino acids. V was trimmed by 4 bases and J by 4 bases, leaving 8 bases between them. The CDR3 protein is CASSSRWYEQYF. CDR3 DNA sequence: TGTGCCAGCAGTTCCAGGTGGTACGAGCAGTACTTC.

This clonotype was detected only a few times. The chain uses TRBV4-2 and TRBJ2-7; D is unclear. Germline V gives CDR1 LGHNA, CDR2 YNFKEQ. This CDR3 spans 16 amino acids. V was cut by 1 base and J by 0 bases, with 13 bases left in between. CDR3: CASSQARVSSSYEQYF. The CDR3 DNA reads TGTGCCAGCAGCCAAGCTCGAGTTTCGAGCTCCTACGAGCAGTACTTC.

Comment on this clonotype: One junction end disagrees with the germline gene, perhaps due to a read error. The chain carries TRBV12-3 or TRBV12-4 and TRBJ2-7; tentatively, D is TRBD1 (6 bases). The J call is doubtful: the DNA matches TRBJ2-5 better. The CDR3 runs 13 residues. This CDR3 is CASRLGGRGTQYF. The CDR3 nucleotides read TGTGCCAGCAGGTTAGGGGGTAGGGGGACCCAGTACTTC.

This chain links TRBV10-2 with TRBJ2-2, with unresolved D. Germline CDR1 and CDR2: WSHSY and SAAADI. The CDR3 runs to 14 residues. With 6 bases removed from V and 7 bases from J, the gap between germline ends came to 15 bases. CDR3 DNA sequence: TGCGCCAGCAGCCCCTCTCCCCAATACGGGGAGCTGTTTTTT. As protein: CASSPSPQYGELFF.

V is TRBV7-7 and J is TRBJ2-7, with D possibly matching TRBD1 (6 bases). The CDR3 loop spans 14 amino acids. V was shortened by 5 bases and J by 7 bases, with 18 bases between the two germline ends. The V gene's germline CDR1 is SSHAT and CDR2 FNYEAQ (reference sequence). The CDR3 loop reads CASSPRDTPWEQYF. The CDR3 DNA follows: TGTGCCAGCAGCCCTCGGGACACCCCTTGGGAGCAGTACTTC.

The J gene is TRBJ2-4, the V gene TRBV18, with D unresolved. The DNA end is a closer match to TRBJ2-7, so the J assignment may be wrong. The CDR3 is made up of 16 amino acids. Germline CDR1 and CDR2: KGHSH and LQKENI. Written as DNA, the CDR3 is TGTGCCAGCTCCGCCGCCTTGAGGACGGACCTCCACGAGCAGTACTTC. Protein: CASSAALRTDLHEQYF.

A note on this clonotype: A much larger clone differs from this one at a single base, so this may be a read error. The rearrangement links TRBV4-2 to TRBJ1-5; D not certain. CDR1 and CDR2 from the germline V gene are LGHNA and YNFKEQ. The V and J ends lost 0 bases and 4 bases respectively, with 1 base between them. This CDR3 is 12 amino acids long. The CDR3 protein is CASSQENQPQHF. The DNA of the CDR3 is TGTGCCAGCAGCCAAGAGAATCAGCCCCAGCATTTT.

A note on this clonotype: The junction shows a germline mismatch at one end, possibly a read error. The chain joins TRBV4-1 to TRBJ1-4, with D uncertain. CDR1 is MGHRA and CDR2 is YSYEKL in the germline V gene. The CDR3 consists of 15 residues. CDR3 sequence: CASSHTRLTNEKPFF. DNA of the CDR3: TGCGCCAGCAGCCACACCAGGCTGACTAATGAAAAACCGTTTTTT.

V and J are TRBV7-8 and TRBJ2-1; 8 bases agree with TRBD2. Losses at the gene ends were 4 bases for V and 11 bases for J; bases not matched to a gene: 4. The CDR3 has 12 residues. The germline gives CDR1 SGHVS, CDR2 FQNEAQ. CDR3 sequence reads: CASSSGGDQQFF. CDR3 DNA sequence: TGTGCCAGCAGCTCCGGGGGGGATCAGCAGTTCTTC.

In this sample, this clonotype turned up many times. V gene TRBV29-1 combines with J gene TRBJ2-5, with D possibly TRBD2 on 6 matching bases. The CDR3 loop spans 10 amino acids. Deletions cut 5 bases from V and 10 bases from J, with 11 bases between. CDR1 and CDR2 from the germline V gene are SQVTM and ANQGSEA. CDR3 sequence: CSVRRDLQYF. CDR3 DNA sequence: TGCAGCGTTAGGAGGGACCTCCAGTACTTC. Filled out from reference TRBV29-1 and TRBJ2-5, the complete variable domain reads SAVISQKPSRDICQRGTSLTIQCQVDSQVTMMFWYRQQPGQSLTLIATANQGSEATYESGFVIDKFPISRPNLTFSTLTVSNMSPEDSSIYLCSVRRDLQYFGPGTRLLVL.